This TCR beta chain comes out of a study of OX40 agonist ivuxolimab in advanced cancers. Across the whole study: Partial responses were seen in three patients, one with hepatocellular carcinoma and two with cutaneous melanoma.

Study findings and constraints: Specificity for antigen went undetermined in the expanded peripheral T cells. Clonal expansion among partial responders at 0.1-3.0 mg/kg ranked near the lowest.

Remarks on this clone: Antigen: not known.

V was pared by 3 bases and J by 8 bases, with 16 bases of the junction left unmatched. Germline V lookup: CDR1 GTSNPN, CDR2 SVGIG (reference sequence). The CDR3 spans 16 residues. Sequenced by immunoSEQ multiplex PCR; TCRdb stores in-frame clones only, minus some. Of 35,000 to 45,000 clones in the sample, 82% are singletons; the top ten hold more than 20%. This rearrangement joins TRBV30 to TRBJ2-1, with 7 bases aligning to TRBD2. The receptor was derived from an adult with an advanced solid tumor such as melanoma, head and neck, liver or kidney cancer. The sequenced sample was CD4+ or CD8+ T cells sorted from blood, obtained in a trial of the OX40 agonist ivuxolimab. Here the CDR3 DNA reads TGTGCCTGGAGAGATCTAGCGGAGCTAAGGGAGCATGAGCAGTTCTTC. Translating gives CAWRDLAELREHEQFF.